The rows below give T cell receptor beta chains drawn from one sample of a study of T cell repertoires in cytomegalovirus infection. TCRdb fed the reads into MiXCR, producing one record per CDR3 protein. The sample has about 890,000 distinct CDR3 sequences; roughly a third are singletons. These receptors' antigens are unknown. This specimen consisted of cultured CD8+ T cells from PBMCs, obtained from culture after CMV antigen stimulation. The receptors were gathered from a human donor in good health (CMV status not recorded). Some clones in this sample may be carry-over from other donors' samples. The CDR3 runs from the conserved cysteine through the conserved F or W. Each record gives: J gene, clone size, D gene, V gene, CDR3 protein, CDR3 DNA. A D gene is named only where the DNA matches it firmly. Size values are once, few and many counts, or a class for expanded clones, and some rows have none.

TRBJ2-1 few TRBD2 TRBV6-4 CASSPSASGASSYNEQFF TGTGCCAGCAGCCCAAGCGCTAGCGGGGCGAGCTCCTACAATGAGCAGTTCTTC
TRBJ1-2 NA NA TRBV7-6 CASSLPWVGGYTF TGTGCCAGCAGCTTACCATGGGTCGGCGGCTACACCTTC
TRBJ1-1 once TRBD1 TRBV6-2/TRBV6-3 CASSPRDRFTEAFF TGTGCCAGCAGTCCCCGGGACAGATTCACTGAAGCTTTCTTT
TRBJ1-4 NA NA TRBV6-1 CASYGTSSGEKLFF TGTGCCAGCTATGGGACATCCTCGGGGGAAAAACTGTTTTTT
TRBJ2-5 few NA TRBV19 CASSIGYWTQETQYF TGTGCCAGTAGTATAGGGTACTGGACACAAGAGACCCAGTACTTC
TRBJ2-3 many TRBD1 TRBV7-8 CASSLPFGTGSTDTQYF TGTGCCAGCAGCTTACCCTTTGGGACAGGTAGCACAGATACGCAGTATTTT
TRBJ1-5 NA NA TRBV6-1 CASSDFSNRATQPQHF TGTGCCAGCAGTGACTTTTCGAACAGGGCGACACAGCCCCAGCATTTT
TRBJ1-6 NA NA TRBV13 CASSSENSPLHF TGTGCCAGCAGCTCAGAAAATTCACCCCTCCACTTT
TRBJ2-7 few TRBD2 TRBV12-3/TRBV12-4 CASSVRTSGAYEQYF TGTGCCAGCAGTGTAAGGACTAGCGGCGCCTACGAGCAGTACTTC
TRBJ2-1 NA NA TRBV4-3 CASSQGSFTGEGNEQFF TGCGCCAGCAGCCAAGGGAGCTTCACAGGGGAGGGAAATGAGCAGTTCTTC
TRBJ2-2 many NA TRBV14 CASSLVRHTGELFF TGTGCCAGCAGTTTAGTTCGGCACACCGGGGAGCTGTTTTTT
TRBJ2-7 few NA TRBV10-3 CAIRTGNYEQYF TGTGCCATCAGAACAGGGAACTACGAGCAGTACTTC
TRBJ2-1 NA TRBD2 TRBV7-6 CASSPRLASGNEQFF TGTGCCAGCAGCCCCCGACTAGCAAGTGGCAATGAGCAGTTCTTC
TRBJ2-3 NA TRBD1 TRBV4-1 CASSQPGQSADTQYF TGCGCCAGCAGCCAGCCGGGACAGAGCGCAGATACGCAGTATTTT
TRBJ2-2 few NA TRBV5-8 CASSLWVTGELFF TGTGCCAGCAGCTTGTGGGTCACCGGGGAGCTGTTTTTT
TRBJ2-7 NA NA TRBV27 CASSISGTASYEQYF TGTGCCAGCAGCATTAGCGGGACAGCCTCCTACGAGCAGTACTTC
TRBJ2-3 many NA TRBV7-9 CASSHPYSPDTQYF TGTGCCAGCAGCCACCCTTATTCCCCAGATACGCAGTATTTT
TRBJ2-5 few TRBD1 TRBV12-3/TRBV12-4 CASSFGTGGFQYF TGTGCCAGCAGTTTTGGGACAGGGGGCTTCCAGTACTTC
TRBJ1-1 NA TRBD1 TRBV25-1 CASSGPDRGIPEAFF TGTGCCAGCAGTGGACCCGACAGGGGGATCCCTGAAGCTTTCTTT
TRBJ1-3 NA NA TRBV7-6 CASSLVVQGGNTIYF TGTGCCAGCAGCTTAGTGGTACAGGGTGGAAACACCATATATTTT
TRBJ2-2 NA NA TRBV7-6 CANSFTNTGELFF TGTGCCAACAGCTTCACGAACACCGGGGAGCTGTTTTTT
TRBJ1-6 NA NA TRBV7-2 CASSLGRGAGSPLHF TGTGCCAGCAGCTTAGGTCGGGGGGCGGGGTCACCCCTCCACTTT
TRBJ1-3 few NA TRBV7-2 CASMTGNTIYF TGTGCCAGCATGACTGGAAACACCATATATTTT
TRBJ2-2 NA NA TRBV11-3 CASSLGSGRTGNTGELFF TGTGCCAGCAGCTTAGGAAGTGGGAGGACAGGGAACACCGGGGAGCTGTTTTTT
TRBJ1-1 few NA TRBV10-2 CASSESPLGGNTEAFF TGCGCCAGCAGTGAATCACCGTTGGGGGGGAACACTGAAGCTTTCTTT
TRBJ2-3 few TRBD1 TRBV27 CASSSTGTDSTDTQYF TGTGCCAGCAGTTCCACCGGGACAGACAGCACAGATACGCAGTATTTT
TRBJ2-1 few NA TRBV27 CASSLPAGAHRNEQFF TGTGCCAGCAGTTTACCCGCGGGGGCACACAGGAATGAGCAGTTCTTC
TRBJ2-7 NA TRBD1 TRBV7-9 CATGQGGSYEQYF TGTGCCACCGGACAGGGGGGTTCCTACGAGCAGTACTTC
TRBJ2-4 NA NA TRBV2 CAGGVDSQNIQYF TGTGCCGGGGGGGTGGACAGCCAAAACATTCAGTACTTC
TRBJ2-2 NA NA TRBV10-3 CAISGGHKWTGELFF TGTGCCATCAGTGGGGGGCACAAATGGACCGGGGAGCTGTTTTTT
TRBJ2-7 NA NA TRBV15 CATSSPPGPSSYEQYF TGTGCCACCAGCAGCCCACCGGGACCAAGCTCCTACGAGCAGTACTTC
TRBJ2-7 NA TRBD1 TRBV6-5 CASSYHPRTGSYEQYF TGTGCCAGCAGTTACCATCCCAGGACAGGCTCCTACGAGCAGTACTTC
TRBJ1-4 many NA TRBV7-8 CASSLTGATNEKLFF TGTGCCAGCAGCCTAACGGGAGCAACTAATGAAAAACTGTTTTTT
TRBJ2-1 few NA TRBV7-9 CASRQQGPPVQFF TGTGCCAGCAGGCAACAGGGCCCCCCGGTCCAGTTCTTC
TRBJ1-5 NA NA TRBV12-3/TRBV12-4 CASSEEPLQPQHF TGTGCCAGCAGCGAGGAGCCCCTTCAGCCCCAGCATTTT
TRBJ2-5 many NA TRBV7-9 CASSRQPQETQYF TGTGCCAGCAGCAGACAGCCTCAAGAGACCCAGTACTTC
TRBJ2-2 few NA TRBV28 CASSLAGDAGELFF TGTGCCAGCAGTTTAGCAGGGGATGCCGGGGAGCTGTTTTTT
TRBJ1-2 few TRBD1 TRBV4-1 CASSQVTGGEDYGYTF TGCGCCAGCAGCCAAGTAACAGGGGGAGAGGACTATGGCTACACCTTC
TRBJ2-1 NA NA TRBV27 CASRPGLIDNEQFF TGTGCCAGCCGTCCGGGACTCATTGACAATGAGCAGTTCTTC
TRBJ2-1 NA TRBD2 TRBV12-5 CASGLEGGPYNEQFF TGTGCTAGTGGTTTGGAGGGAGGGCCCTACAATGAGCAGTTCTTC
TRBJ1-1 few TRBD1 TRBV5-1 CASSSRQGHWYTEAFF TGCGCCAGCAGCTCTCGACAGGGGCATTGGTACACTGAAGCTTTCTTT
TRBJ1-1 few NA TRBV7-9 CASSPRTGGEAFF TGTGCCAGCAGCCCAAGGACCGGGGGTGAAGCTTTCTTT
TRBJ2-3 NA NA TRBV27 CASSFYATVPDTQYF TGTGCCAGCAGTTTCTACGCGACTGTCCCGGATACGCAGTATTTT
TRBJ2-7 many NA TRBV7-8 CASSLGGLATTYEQYF TGTGCCAGCAGCTTGGGGGGGCTAGCGACTACCTACGAGCAGTACTTC
TRBJ1-1 NA NA TRBV7-8 CASSKWGGYGTEAFF TGTGCCAGCAGCAAATGGGGGGGATACGGCACTGAAGCTTTCTTT
TRBJ1-1 NA NA TRBV28 CASSPLNTWTEAFF TGTGCCAGCAGTCCCCTGAATACGTGGACTGAAGCTTTCTTT
TRBJ1-5 NA NA TRBV6-2/TRBV6-3 CASSYSATVGNQPQHF TGTGCCAGCAGTTACTCGGCGACCGTCGGCAATCAGCCCCAGCATTTT
TRBJ1-5 NA TRBD1 TRBV6-6 CAITTGIIANQPQHF TGTGCCATCACGACAGGGATAATAGCCAATCAGCCCCAGCATTTT
TRBJ1-1 NA NA TRBV20-1 CSARRVMNTEAFF TGCAGTGCTAGGAGGGTTATGAACACTGAAGCTTTCTTT
TRBJ2-1 NA NA TRBV12-3/TRBV12-4 CASTGDTTYNEQFF TGTGCCAGCACCGGGGACACTACCTACAATGAGCAGTTCTTC
TRBJ2-7 many NA TRBV4-1 CASSQGAGSPAYEQYF TGCGCCAGCAGCCAAGGGGCGGGCTCGCCGGCCTACGAGCAGTACTTC
TRBJ1-5 NA NA TRBV12-3/TRBV12-4 CASSFERNQPQHF TGTGCCAGCAGTTTTGAGCGGAATCAGCCCCAGCATTTT
TRBJ1-1 few NA TRBV12-3/TRBV12-4 CASTTSGNTEAFF TGTGCCAGCACCACCTCAGGGAACACTGAAGCTTTCTTT
TRBJ2-2 few TRBD1 TRBV20-1 CSARNRGYTGELFF TGCAGTGCTAGGAACAGGGGGTATACCGGGGAGCTGTTTTTT
TRBJ2-7 NA TRBD1 TRBV19 CASSPSWTGGWDEQYF TGTGCCAGTAGTCCCTCGTGGACAGGGGGCTGGGACGAGCAGTACTTC
TRBJ2-2 NA NA TRBV27 CASSLRWGNTGELFF TGTGCCAGCAGTTTAAGGTGGGGCAACACCGGGGAGCTGTTTTTT
TRBJ1-1 NA NA TRBV7-8 CASSASIGGAGTEAFF TGTGCCAGCAGCGCCAGCATTGGGGGGGCCGGGACTGAAGCTTTCTTT